One sample yielded the 5 T cell receptor beta chains listed below, sequenced in a study of T cell repertoires in aging, cancer and after chemotherapy. Amplification of TCR beta used genomic DNA extracted from peripheral blood. Rearranged V-D-J TRB sequences were amplified with a mixed TRB-A/B primer pool. TCRdb reprocessed the multiplex PCR reads via MiXCR and lists one record per CDR3 protein. The sample has roughly 4,600 distinct CDR3 sequences, under 25% seen once. Material for sequencing was blood. The receptors here all came from a human donor in good health. The donor label of this sample is uncertain.

This clonotype is medium-sized in the sample. J is TRBJ1-1 and V is TRBV11-2; D uncertain. This CDR3 region has 15 residues. Trimming stripped 2 bases from V and 2 bases from J, with 12 bases between. Per germline, CDR1 SGHAT and CDR2 FQNNGV. The CDR3 region has the DNA TGTGCCAGCAGCTTAAGCTGGGCAGCCAACACTGAAGCTTTCTTT. Translated: CASSLSWAANTEAFF.

The rearrangement uses TRBV7-9 and TRBJ2-7; 9 bases are a match to TRBD1. Germline V gene data show CDR1 as SEHNR and CDR2 as FQNEAQ (reference sequence). V lost 3 bases and J lost 2; bases outside the gene matches: 5. The CDR3 length is 15 residues. The CDR3 loop reads CASSFIGTGPYEQYF. CDR3 DNA: TGTGCCAGCAGCTTTATAGGGACAGGGCCCTACGAGCAGTACTTC.

CDR3 residues: CAISESGSSYNEQFF. As DNA, the CDR3 is TGTGCCATCAGTGAGTCGGGGAGCTCCTACAATGAGCAGTTCTTC. The rearrangement joins TRBV10-3 to TRBJ2-1, with D perhaps TRBD2 (5 bases). Trimming stripped 0 bases from V and 0 bases from J, with 6 bases between. Looked up from germline, CDR1 is ENHRY and CDR2 is SYGVKD. CDR3 length: 15 residues.

This clonotype is medium-sized (0.01 to 0.1%) within its sample. The genes are TRBV29-1 and TRBJ1-1; 7 positions agree with TRBD1. The CDR3 is 13 amino acids. J lost 4 bases, V lost 7 bases, and 9 bases had no gene match. The germline CDR1 and CDR2 sequences are SQVTM and ANQGSEA. In DNA, the CDR3 is TGCAGCGGATGTGAGGGGGCGACCACTGAAGCTTTCTTT. Its protein is CSGCEGATTEAFF.

The CDR3 region has the DNA TGTGCCAGCAGCCGCCTAACGGGTTCTGGAAACACCATATATTTT. It translates to CASSRLTGSGNTIYF. The V call is TRBV11-2, the J call TRBJ1-3; D unresolved. The V gene's germline CDR1 is SGHAT and CDR2 FQNNGV. V lost 5 bases and J lost 1, with 12 bases in between. This CDR3 has 15 amino acids.